These T cell receptor beta chains were read from a single sample in a study of blood T cell repertoires in COVID-19. Sequencing was performed with immunoSEQ multiplex PCR; in TCRdb, only in-frame clones are kept and a portion is missing. The profile shows fewer than 150,000 clones, 84% of them singletons. Input material: peripheral blood. These receptors were collected from a woman under 40 who had recovered from COVID-19. Both conserved end residues are part of each CDR3. The order of the fields is V gene, clone size, J gene, D gene, CDR3 DNA, CDR3 protein. D genes are given only for firm matches. Rows may omit the clone size; those that give it use once, few, many or a size class.

v_call: TRBV15
clone_size: -
j_call: TRBJ1-2
d_call: -
cdr3_nt: TGTGCCACCAGCAGAGATCCCGCTAACTATGGCTACACCTTC
cdr3_aa: CATSRDPANYGYTF

v_call: TRBV3-1/TRBV3-2
clone_size: -
j_call: TRBJ2-6
d_call: -
cdr3_nt: TGTGCCAGCAGCGCCGTGGGCAGGGAAAACTCTGGGGCCAACGTCCTGACTTTC
cdr3_aa: CASSAVGRENSGANVLTF

v_call: TRBV7-3
clone_size: -
j_call: TRBJ1-1
d_call: TRBD1
cdr3_nt: TGTGCCAGCAGCAAGTCGACAGGGGGAGAAGGTCAAGCTTTCTTT
cdr3_aa: CASSKSTGGEGQAFF

v_call: TRBV10-3
clone_size: -
j_call: TRBJ2-1
d_call: TRBD2
cdr3_nt: TGTGCCATCAGCGGTCTGGCTAGCGGGACTTACAATGAGCAGTTCTTC
cdr3_aa: CAISGLASGTYNEQFF

v_call: TRBV27
clone_size: -
j_call: TRBJ1-2
d_call: -
cdr3_nt: TGTGCCAGCAGTTACGGTCATAACTATGGCTACACCTTC
cdr3_aa: CASSYGHNYGYTF

v_call: TRBV5-1
clone_size: -
j_call: TRBJ1-2
d_call: TRBD1
cdr3_nt: TGCGCCAGCAGCCCGGACAGGAGCGGCTATGGCTACACCTTC
cdr3_aa: CASSPDRSGYGYTF

v_call: TRBV13
clone_size: -
j_call: TRBJ2-3
d_call: TRBD2
cdr3_nt: TGTGCCAGCAGCTTGGGCGGGAGGGTTACAGATACGCAGTATTTT
cdr3_aa: CASSLGGRVTDTQYF

v_call: TRBV6-5
clone_size: -
j_call: TRBJ1-2
d_call: TRBD1
cdr3_nt: TGTGCCAGTTATCGACAGGGGAGTCGGGGCTACACCTTC
cdr3_aa: CASYRQGSRGYTF

v_call: TRBV5-6
clone_size: -
j_call: TRBJ1-3
d_call: -
cdr3_nt: TGTGCCAGCAGCTTGGCCTGGCGAAACACCATATATTTT
cdr3_aa: CASSLAWRNTIYF

v_call: TRBV7-9
clone_size: few
j_call: TRBJ1-5
d_call: -
cdr3_nt: TGTGCCAGCAGCTTATCCCTATCGGGTTTGGGCAATCAGCCCCAGCATTTT
cdr3_aa: CASSLSLSGLGNQPQHF